Each of the 3 T cell receptor beta chains below was sequenced from the same sample in a study of neurological immune-mediated disorders. TCRdb redid the calling of the 5' RACE reads with MiXCR, one entry per CDR3 protein. The sample lists about 65,000 distinct CDR3 sequences, more than 3.5% occurring once. Sequencing used PBMCs. The receptors here all came from a man aged 45-60 years with multiple sclerosis.

The table lists this clonotype with many counts. V usage is TRBV7-2 and J usage is TRBJ1-2; 9 bases align to TRBD1. Trimming took 2 bases from V and 4 from J; bases not matched to a gene: 11. The germline gives CDR1 SGHTA, CDR2 FQGNSA. The CDR3 has 17 residues. CDR3 sequence: CASSLTFPGQGGYGYTF. The CDR3 nucleotides are TGTGCCAGCAGCTTAACATTCCCGGGACAGGGAGGCTATGGCTACACCTTC. Full variable domain (rest looked up from reference TRBV7-2 and TRBJ1-2): GAGVSQSPSNKVTEKGKDVELRCDPISGHTALYWYRQSLGQGLEFLIYFQGNSAPDKSGLPSDRFSAERTGGSVSTLTIQRTQQEDSAVYLCASSLTFPGQGGYGYTFGSGTRLTVV.

This clonotype was seen repeatedly, ten times or more. J is TRBJ2-5 and V is TRBV4-1; the match to TRBD2 covers 12 bases. The CDR3 totals 16 residues. The ends lost 3 bases at V and 5 bases at J; junction bases unmatched: 7. Germline CDR1 MGHRA, CDR2 YSYEKL. The CDR3 here is CASSQQTSGGRETQYF. CDR3 nucleotides: TGCGCCAGCAGCCAGCAGACTAGCGGGGGCCGGGAGACCCAGTACTTC.

The sample holds many counts of this clonotype. This chain joins TRBV5-6 and TRBJ2-5, with D tentatively TRBD1 (5 bases). Trimming shortened V by 0 bases and J by 1 base, and 7 bases separated the two germline ends. This CDR3 spans 14 amino acids. The V gene's germline CDR1 is SGHDT and CDR2 YYEEEE. The CDR3 sequence: CASSLVTAQETQYF. The CDR3 nucleotides are TGTGCCAGCAGCTTGGTGACAGCCCAAGAGACCCAGTACTTC.